A selection of T cell receptor beta chains follows, all from one sample in a study of Graves' ophthalmopathy and Graves' hyperthyroidism. TCRdb re-derived calls from the multiplex PCR reads in MiXCR, one entry per CDR3 protein. This table holds around 1.1 million distinct CDR3 sequences, approximately 35% found once. Sequences were obtained from peripheral blood or thyroid tissue (not recorded which). The receptor source for this set is an adult man with Graves' hyperthyroidism. CDR3s leave out the opening cysteine and the closing phenylalanine or tryptophan. Fields, in order: V gene, J gene, CDR3 protein.

v_call: TRBV7-8
j_call: TRBJ2-7
cdr3_aa: ASSLGAGRGTDTQY

v_call: TRBV29-1
j_call: TRBJ2-3
cdr3_aa: SVDGLAGVSTDTQY

v_call: TRBV29-1
j_call: TRBJ2-5
cdr3_aa: SGALARKETQY

v_call: TRBV20-1
j_call: TRBJ1-2
cdr3_aa: SARQGVYGFT

v_call: TRBV11-3
j_call: TRBJ2-7
cdr3_aa: ASSLGAGPLYEQY

v_call: TRBV11-2
j_call: TRBJ1-4
cdr3_aa: ASSLRGRGEKLF

v_call: TRBV5-5
j_call: TRBJ1-2
cdr3_aa: ASSLDSANYGYT

v_call: TRBV6-2/TRBV6-3
j_call: TRBJ1-2
cdr3_aa: ASRRGSVPGYT

v_call: TRBV7-9
j_call: TRBJ1-1
cdr3_aa: ASSLAVERNTEAF

v_call: TRBV29-1
j_call: TRBJ2-5
cdr3_aa: SVGQGWGAQY

v_call: TRBV25-1
j_call: TRBJ2-7
cdr3_aa: ASSSPLAGGRGEQY

v_call: TRBV20-1
j_call: TRBJ1-2
cdr3_aa: SATGGDNYGYT

v_call: TRBV29-1
j_call: TRBJ1-1
cdr3_aa: SVQRGLDTEAF

v_call: TRBV11-2
j_call: TRBJ1-1
cdr3_aa: ASSLVVKMNTEAF

v_call: TRBV7-8
j_call: TRBJ2-7
cdr3_aa: ASSPWTGGSGEQY

v_call: TRBV27
j_call: TRBJ1-2
cdr3_aa: ATRTGIYGYT

v_call: TRBV3-1
j_call: TRBJ1-3
cdr3_aa: ASSQDVGGNTIY

v_call: TRBV6-5
j_call: TRBJ2-5
cdr3_aa: ASSEFRLAEETQY

v_call: TRBV6-2/TRBV6-3
j_call: TRBJ1-1
cdr3_aa: ACRRQGRTEAF

v_call: TRBV9
j_call: TRBJ1-5
cdr3_aa: ASRLQGGGQPQH

v_call: TRBV7-9
j_call: TRBJ2-2
cdr3_aa: ASSLSEEGNTGELF

v_call: TRBV10-3
j_call: TRBJ1-5
cdr3_aa: AISGENQPQH

v_call: TRBV7-7
j_call: TRBJ2-2
cdr3_aa: ASSAGRKNTGELF